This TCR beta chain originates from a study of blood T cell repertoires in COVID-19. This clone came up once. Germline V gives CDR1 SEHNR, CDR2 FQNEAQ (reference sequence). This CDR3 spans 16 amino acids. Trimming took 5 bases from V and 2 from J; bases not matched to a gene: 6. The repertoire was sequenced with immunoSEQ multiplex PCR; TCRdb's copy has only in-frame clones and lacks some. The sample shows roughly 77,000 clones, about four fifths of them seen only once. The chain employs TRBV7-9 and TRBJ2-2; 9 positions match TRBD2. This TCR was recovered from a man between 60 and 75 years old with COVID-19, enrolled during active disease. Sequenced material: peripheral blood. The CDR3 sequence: CASSRTSGPNTGELFF. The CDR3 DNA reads TGTGCCAGCAGCCGTACTAGCGGGCCCAACACCGGGGAGCTGTTTTTT.